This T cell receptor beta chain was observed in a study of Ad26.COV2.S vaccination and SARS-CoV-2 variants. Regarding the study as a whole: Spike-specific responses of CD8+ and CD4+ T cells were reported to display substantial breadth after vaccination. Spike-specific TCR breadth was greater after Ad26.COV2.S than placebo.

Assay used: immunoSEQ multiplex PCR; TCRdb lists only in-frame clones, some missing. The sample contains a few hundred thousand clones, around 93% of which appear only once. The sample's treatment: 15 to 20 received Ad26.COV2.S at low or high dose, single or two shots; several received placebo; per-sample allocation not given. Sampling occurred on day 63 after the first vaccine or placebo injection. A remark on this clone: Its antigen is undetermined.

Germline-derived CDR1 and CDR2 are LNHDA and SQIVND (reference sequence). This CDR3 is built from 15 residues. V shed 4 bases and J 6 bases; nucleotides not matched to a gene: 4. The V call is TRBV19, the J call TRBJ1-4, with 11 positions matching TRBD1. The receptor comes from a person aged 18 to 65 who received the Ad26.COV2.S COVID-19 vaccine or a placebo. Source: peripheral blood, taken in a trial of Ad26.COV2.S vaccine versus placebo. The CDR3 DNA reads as TGTGCCAGTAGTAAGACGGGACAGGGGGATGAAAAACTGTTTTTT. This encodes CASSKTGQGDEKLFF.